The 29 T cell receptor beta chains presented below share a single source sample, sequenced in a study of blood T cell repertoires in COVID-19. Clones were read by immunoSEQ multiplex PCR, and TCRdb kept only the in-frame ones, dropping some. There are fewer than 90,000 clones in the sample; 76% occur only once, and under 15% lies in the top ten. The sample taken for sequencing was peripheral blood. The receptors were sampled from a man aged 55 to 70 with COVID-19, enrolled during active disease.

V usage is TRBV9 and J usage is TRBJ1-5; D gene unclear. This CDR3 region has 14 residues. Looked up from germline, CDR1 is SGDLS and CDR2 is YYNGEE. V was shortened by 0 bases and J by 4 bases, with 8 bases between the two germline ends. The CDR3 coding sequence is TGTGCCAGCAGCGTAGACAGTCTTAATCAGCCCCAGCATTTT. Translating gives CASSVDSLNQPQHF. The complete variable domain, with remaining parts taken from reference TRBV9 and TRBJ1-5, reads DSGVTQTPKHLITATGQRVTLRCSPRSGDLSVYWYQQSLDQGLQFLIQYYNGEERAKGNILERFSAQQFPDLHSELNLSSLELGDSALYFCASSVDSLNQPQHFGDGTRLSIL.

The chain combines TRBV4-1 with TRBJ1-1; a weak D match, TRBD1 (5 bases). The CDR3 runs to 13 residues. CDR1 is MGHRA and CDR2 is YSYEKL in the germline V gene. Trimming took off 1 base at V and 7 bases at J, with 10 bases between the two ends. As DNA, the CDR3 is TGCGCCAGCAGCCAAGGGGGCCGGAGTGAAGCTTTCTTT. Translation gives CASSQGGRSEAFF.

The chain is built from TRBV6-5 and TRBJ1-5; no definite D call. CDR1 is MNHEY and CDR2 is SVGAGI in the germline V gene. The CDR3 length is 14 residues. CDR3 nucleotide sequence: TGTGGCCTCTCGCCGAGTAATAGCAATCAGCCCCAGCATTTT. This translates into CGLSPSNSNQPQHF.

The chain employs TRBV6-5 and TRBJ1-6; D is unresolved. V was cut by 8 bases and J by 7 bases, with 9 bases left in between. This CDR3 has 12 amino acids. CDR1 and CDR2 from the germline V gene are MNHEY and SVGAGI. CDR3 residues: CASSPLNSPLHF. CDR3 in DNA: TGTGCCAGCTCCCCCCTGAATTCACCCCTCCACTTT.

V usage is TRBV19 and J usage is TRBJ1-1, with D possibly matching TRBD1 (5 bases). With 6 bases removed from V and 4 bases from J, the gap between germline ends came to 18 bases. Germline V gene lookup returns CDR1 LNHDA and CDR2 SQIVND (reference sequence). The CDR3 totals 15 residues. The CDR3 spells CASRSQPGGSTEAFF. The DNA for the CDR3 is TGTGCCAGTAGATCACAACCGGGGGGGAGCACTGAAGCTTTCTTT.

There are a few counts of this clone. The genes are TRBV15 and TRBJ2-5; D may be TRBD2 (6 bases). V gave up 1 base and J gave up 5 bases, with 14 bases separating them. Germline V CDR1 and CDR2: LNHNV, YYDKDF (reference sequence). This CDR3 is built from 15 residues. CDR3 amino acids: CATSRVGPGRETQYF. Here the CDR3 DNA reads TGTGCCACCAGCAGAGTCGGTCCGGGGAGGGAGACCCAGTACTTC.

CDR3 sequence reads: CAISESTRSVSGNTIYF. The DNA of the CDR3 is TGTGCCATCAGTGAGTCGACTCGCAGTGTCTCTGGAAACACCATATATTTT. This chain links TRBV10-3 with TRBJ1-3; D call uncertain. The germline CDR1 and CDR2 sequences are ENHRY and SYGVKD. Trimming shortened V by 0 bases and J by 0 bases, and 12 bases separated the two germline ends. The CDR3 length is 17 residues.

J is TRBJ2-6 and V is TRBV6-1, with unresolved D. The CDR3 is made up of 11 amino acids. Trimming cost V 1 base and J 14 bases, with 6 bases left between them. Germline V gene sequence: CDR1 MNHNS, CDR2 SASEGT. The CDR3 nucleotides read TGTGCCAGCAGTGAAGGTCCGTTCCTGACTTTC. Protein product: CASSEGPFLTF.

This clone showed up just a few times. The V gene is TRBV6-1, the J gene TRBJ1-6; TRBD1 matches at 9 bases. Germline values: CDR1 MNHNS, CDR2 SASEGT. The junction had 1 base not matched to a gene; V was cut back by 3 bases and J by 7 bases. The CDR3 loop spans 14 amino acids. The DNA of the CDR3 is TGTGCCAGCAGTGAGACAGGGGGGAATTCACCCCTCCACTTT. Translated: CASSETGGNSPLHF.

The CDR3 sequence: CASSSGAGYGYTF. The CDR3 bases are TGTGCCAGCAGCTCAGGGGCTGGCTATGGCTACACCTTC. The V gene is TRBV6-5, the J gene TRBJ1-2, with a weak D call TRBD1 (6 bases). CDR1 MNHEY and CDR2 SVGAGI come from the germline V gene. The germline V and J ends were trimmed by 6 bases and 4 bases, with 12 bases remaining between them. The CDR3 extends over 13 amino acids.

The CDR3 reads CASSRTGPGNTIYF. In DNA form, the CDR3 reads TGTGCCAGCAGCCGGACAGGGCCAGGAAACACCATATATTTT. This chain joins TRBV6-5 and TRBJ1-3, with 8 nucleotides matching TRBD1. J was trimmed by 4 bases and V by 6 bases; bases with no gene match: 5. From germline, CDR1 is MNHEY and CDR2 SVGAGI. There are 14 residues in the CDR3.

The V gene is TRBV29-1, the J gene TRBJ2-6; possibly TRBD1 for D (6 bases). The germline V gene has CDR1 SQVTM and CDR2 ANQGSEA. The CDR3 has 14 residues. V shed 4 bases and J shed 5 bases, with 12 bases lying between them. CDR3 loop: CSVAGERRANVLTF. CDR3 nucleotides: TGCAGCGTTGCAGGGGAAAGAAGGGCCAACGTCCTGACTTTC.

The table lists this clone with a few counts. This chain links TRBV6-5 with TRBJ1-3; 9 bases match TRBD1. CDR1 is MNHEY and CDR2 is SVGAGI in the germline V gene. V trimming: 6 bases; J trimming: 4 bases; junction bases outside the gene matches: 1. The CDR3 contains 13 residues. The CDR3 DNA reads TGTGCCAGCAGGACAGGGGGAGGAAACACCATATATTTT. As protein: CASRTGGGNTIYF.

The V and J genes are TRBV2 and TRBJ1-4; D uncertain. Germline CDR1 SNHLY, CDR2 FYNNEI. The CDR3 covers 11 residues. V gave up 7 bases and J gave up 11 bases, with 11 bases separating them. In nucleotides, the CDR3 is TGTGCCAGCACGGGAGGCGAGAAACTGTTTTTT. Amino acid sequence: CASTGGEKLFF. Based on the CDR3 plus reference TRBV2 and TRBJ1-4, the full variable domain is EPEVTQTPSHQVTQMGQEVILRCVPISNHLYFYWYRQILGQKVEFLVSFYNNEISEKSEIFDDQFSVERPDGSNFTLKIRSTKLEDSAMYFCASTGGEKLFFGSGTQLSVL.

V and J are TRBV5-5 and TRBJ2-2, with a tentative D call TRBD2 (6 bases). V gave up 2 bases and J gave up 5 bases, with 13 bases separating them. In germline, CDR1 is SGHKS, CDR2 YYEKEE (reference sequence). The CDR3 has 15 residues. CDR3 bases: TGTGCCAGCAGCTTTCAGGCTAGCGTTACCGGGGAGCTGTTTTTT. Translation: CASSFQASVTGELFF.

The J gene is TRBJ2-2, the V gene TRBV5-4; D possibly corresponds to TRBD1 (5 bases). The CDR3 consists of 14 residues. CDR1 and CDR2 from the germline V gene are SGHNT and YYREEE (reference sequence). V was clipped by 1 base and J by 6 bases, with 10 bases between them. The CDR3 bases are TGTGCCAGCAGCTTGATATTAGGGGCCGGGGAGCTGTTTTTT. Its protein is CASSLILGAGELFF. The entire variable domain, with the rest obtained from reference TRBV5-4 and TRBJ2-2, is as follows: ETGVTQSPTHLIKTRGQQVTLRCSSQSGHNTVSWYQQALGQGPQFIFQYYREEENGRGNFPPRFSGLQFPNYSSELNVNALELDDSALYLCASSLILGAGELFFGEGSRLTVL.

The rearrangement links TRBV6-5 to TRBJ2-7; 9 bases are shared with TRBD2. Germline loops: CDR1 MNHEY, CDR2 SVGAGI. V gave up 1 base and J gave up 2 bases; unmatched junction bases: 3. CDR3 length equals 15 residues. CDR3 loop: CASSYLSSGTYEQYF. The CDR3 nucleotides read TGTGCCAGCAGTTACTTGTCTAGCGGGACCTACGAGCAGTACTTC.

The rearrangement joins TRBV11-2 to TRBJ2-7; D is ambiguous. V dropped 6 bases and J dropped 3 bases, with 12 bases sitting between them. The CDR3 is 13 amino acids. Germline loops: CDR1 SGHAT, CDR2 FQNNGV. The CDR3 loop is CASRSLGLYEQYF. As DNA, the CDR3 is TGTGCCAGCAGATCCCTGGGCCTCTACGAGCAGTACTTC.

The chain carries TRBV11-2 and TRBJ2-3; D may be TRBD2 (5 bases). Trimming shortened V by 5 bases and J by 2 bases, and 17 bases separated the two germline ends. The CDR3 runs to 16 residues. In germline, CDR1 is SGHAT, CDR2 FQNNGV. CDR3 DNA: TGTGCCAGCAGCGACCTGAGGGTGTCGTCCACAGATACGCAGTATTTT. This translates into CASSDLRVSSTDTQYF.

This sequence joins TRBV29-1 and TRBJ2-7, with 7 bases fitting TRBD2. The CDR3 extends over 13 amino acids. The trim removed 8 bases at V and 2 bases at J, leaving 9 bases unmatched. Germline-derived CDR1 and CDR2 are SQVTM and ANQGSEA. The CDR3 loop is CSYVGGSTYEQYF. In nucleotides, the CDR3 is TGCAGCTACGTGGGGGGGAGCACCTACGAGCAGTACTTC.

This sequence joins TRBV5-1 and TRBJ1-1; the D gene is possibly TRBD1 (6 bases). Germline CDR1 SGHRS, CDR2 YFSETQ. The CDR3 runs 14 residues. Trimming left V 2 bases short and J 2 bases short, with 10 bases between. CDR3 nucleotides: TGCGCCAGCAGCTTCCAACAGGGTAACACTGAAGCTTTCTTT. It is translated as CASSFQQGNTEAFF.

This chain links TRBV27 with TRBJ2-5, with 10 bases fitting TRBD2. Germline values: CDR1 MNHEY, CDR2 SMNVEV (reference sequence). J lost 5 bases, V lost 5 bases, and 8 bases had no gene match. CDR3 length equals 15 residues. CDR3 amino acids: CASSKSLAGGETQYF. CDR3 bases: TGTGCCAGCAGTAAGTCTTTAGCGGGAGGCGAGACCCAGTACTTC.

Many counts were recorded for this clone. CDR3 bases: TGTGCCAGCAGCGACGGGACTAGAATTGAGCAGTACTTC. The encoded protein is CASSDGTRIEQYF. This chain joins TRBV7-2 and TRBJ2-7; 8 positions match TRBD2. CDR1 SGHTA and CDR2 FQGNSA come from the germline V gene. The CDR3 is made up of 13 amino acids. The V segment lost 5 bases and the J segment 7 bases; nucleotides outside the gene matches: 7.

A remark on this clone: Other DNA sequences in the sample encode the same CDR3. The chain employs TRBV7-3 and TRBJ2-3, with D possibly TRBD2 on 5 matching bases. The V gene's germline CDR1 is SGHTA and CDR2 FQGTGA. CDR3 length equals 15 residues. Trimming took 2 bases from V and 2 from J, leaving 11 bases between them. The CDR3 DNA reads as TGTGCCAGCAGCTTAGGGCTAGCCTACACAGATACGCAGTATTTT. This gives the protein CASSLGLAYTDTQYF.

The CDR3 DNA sequence: TGTGCCAGCAGCTTTGAGGACAGGGGGGCCCAGTACTTC. It encodes CASSFEDRGAQYF. The chain combines TRBV5-5 with TRBJ2-5; 10 bases are a match to TRBD1. Trimming took 2 bases from V and 9 from J; bases not matched to a gene: 4. The CDR3 is 13 residues long. Germline V gene lookup returns CDR1 SGHKS and CDR2 YYEKEE (reference sequence). Combining the CDR3 with reference TRBV5-5 and TRBJ2-5 gives the whole variable domain DAGVTQSPTHLIKTRGQQVTLRCSPISGHKSVSWYQQVLGQGPQFIFQYYEKEERGRGNFPDRFSARQFPNYSSELNVNALLLGDSALYLCASSFEDRGAQYFGPGTRLLVL.

This clone was counted at least ten times. This rearrangement joins TRBV15 to TRBJ1-4; 7 bases are shared with TRBD1. V gave up 0 bases and J gave up 8 bases; unmatched junction bases: 6. Germline-derived CDR1 and CDR2 are LNHNV and YYDKDF (reference sequence). The CDR3 covers 15 residues. CDR3 sequence reads: CATSREGGSGEKLFF. In DNA form, the CDR3 reads TGTGCCACCAGCAGAGAAGGGGGCAGCGGGGAAAAACTGTTTTTT.

V usage is TRBV7-2 and J usage is TRBJ2-3, with unresolved D. The CDR3 contains 15 residues. Germline V lookup: CDR1 SGHTA, CDR2 FQGNSA. V lost 1 base to trimming and J lost 6 bases, with 14 bases between them. The CDR3 DNA is TGTGCCAGCAGCTTAGGAGGCCAGTCAATGGATACGCAGTATTTT. It specifies CASSLGGQSMDTQYF.

J is TRBJ2-2 and V is TRBV29-1; TRBD2 agrees at 10 bases. The CDR3 runs to 18 residues. Trimming at V came to 7 bases and at J to 0 bases, leaving 14 bases not matched to a gene. Germline values: CDR1 SQVTM, CDR2 ANQGSEA. DNA for the CDR3: TGCAGCGCTAGCAAGGGGAGTAGCGGGGGGCCGAACACCGGGGAGCTGTTTTTT. Protein sequence: CSASKGSSGGPNTGELFF.

V gene TRBV30 combines with J gene TRBJ1-6, with 10 bases matching TRBD1. The length of the CDR3 is 13 residues. The germline V gene has CDR1 GTSNPN and CDR2 SVGIG (reference sequence). V gave up 4 bases and J gave up 9 bases; unmatched junction bases: 3. CDR3: CAWKGTGVSPLHF. The CDR3 nucleotides read TGTGCCTGGAAAGGGACAGGGGTTTCACCCCTCCACTTT.